This passage covers 2 T cell receptor beta chains from one sample sequenced in a study of blood T cell repertoires in COVID-19. The protocol was immunoSEQ multiplex PCR, while the TCRdb copy is restricted to in-frame clones and leaves out a portion. The sample lists about 320,000 clones, 90% seen once, with almost 4% in the top ten. Sequencing was performed on PBMCs or T cells enriched from blood (not recorded which). The receptors were gathered from a young woman who had been exposed to COVID-19.

J is TRBJ1-1 and V is TRBV5-1, with D perhaps TRBD1 (5 bases). Between the trimmed V and J ends, which lost 4 bases and 4 bases, there was a span of 17 bases. This CDR3 is 15 amino acids long. Germline V gene data show CDR1 as SGHRS and CDR2 as YFSETQ. The CDR3 nucleotides are TGCGCCAGCAGCCTGGGACCCTTCCCGGGCACTGAAGCTTTCTTT. Translation: CASSLGPFPGTEAFF.

The rearrangement joins TRBV7-2 to TRBJ1-2, with D tentatively TRBD1 (5 bases). V was clipped by 4 bases and J by 2 bases, with 8 bases between them. CDR3 length: 13 amino acids. The germline gives CDR1 SGHTA, CDR2 FQGNSA. Here the CDR3 reads CASSWRDNYGYTF. The CDR3, as DNA: TGTGCCAGCAGCTGGCGGGACAACTATGGCTACACCTTC.